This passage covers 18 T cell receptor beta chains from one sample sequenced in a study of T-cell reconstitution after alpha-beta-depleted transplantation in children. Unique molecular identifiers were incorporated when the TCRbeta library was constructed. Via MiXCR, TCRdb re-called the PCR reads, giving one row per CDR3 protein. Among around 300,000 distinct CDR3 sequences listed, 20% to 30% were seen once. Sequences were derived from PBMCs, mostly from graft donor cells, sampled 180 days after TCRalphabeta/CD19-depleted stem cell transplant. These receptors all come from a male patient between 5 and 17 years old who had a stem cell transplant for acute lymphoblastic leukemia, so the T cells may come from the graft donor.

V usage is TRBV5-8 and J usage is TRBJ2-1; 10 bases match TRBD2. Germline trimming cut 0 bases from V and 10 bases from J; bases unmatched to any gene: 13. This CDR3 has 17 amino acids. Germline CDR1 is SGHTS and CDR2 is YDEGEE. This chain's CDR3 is CASSLAISGRAPFEQFF. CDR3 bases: TGTGCCAGCAGCTTGGCCATAAGCGGGAGGGCCCCATTCGAGCAGTTCTTC.

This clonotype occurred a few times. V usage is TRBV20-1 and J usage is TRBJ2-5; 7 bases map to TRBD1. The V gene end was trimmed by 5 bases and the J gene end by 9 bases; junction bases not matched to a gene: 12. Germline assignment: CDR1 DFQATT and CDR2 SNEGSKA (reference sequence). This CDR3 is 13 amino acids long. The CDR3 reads CSARKTGQVAQYF. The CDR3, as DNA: TGCAGTGCTCGAAAGACAGGGCAAGTCGCCCAGTACTTC.

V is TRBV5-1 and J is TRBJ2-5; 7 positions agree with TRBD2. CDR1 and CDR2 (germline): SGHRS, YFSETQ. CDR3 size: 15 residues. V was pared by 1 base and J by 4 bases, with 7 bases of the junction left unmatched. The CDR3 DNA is TGCGCCAGCAGCTTGCCCGGGACTACCCTAGAGACCCAGTACTTC. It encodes CASSLPGTTLETQYF.

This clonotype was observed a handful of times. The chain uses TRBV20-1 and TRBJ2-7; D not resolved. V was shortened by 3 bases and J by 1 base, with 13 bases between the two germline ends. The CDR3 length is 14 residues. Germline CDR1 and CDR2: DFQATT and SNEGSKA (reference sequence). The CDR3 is CSARSVGRSYEQYF. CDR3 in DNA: TGCAGTGCTAGGTCAGTTGGGCGTTCCTACGAGCAGTACTTC.

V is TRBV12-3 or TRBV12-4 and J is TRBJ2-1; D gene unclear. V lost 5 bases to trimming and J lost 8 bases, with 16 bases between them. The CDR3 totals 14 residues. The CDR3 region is CASSHQSKVDEQFF. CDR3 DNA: TGTGCCAGCAGTCATCAGTCGAAAGTAGATGAGCAGTTCTTC.

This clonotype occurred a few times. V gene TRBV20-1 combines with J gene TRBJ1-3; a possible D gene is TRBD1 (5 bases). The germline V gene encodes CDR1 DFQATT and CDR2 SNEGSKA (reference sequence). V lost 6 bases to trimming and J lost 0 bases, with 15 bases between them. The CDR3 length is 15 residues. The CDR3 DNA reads TGCAGTGCGGGAGAGGGGAACCTCTCTGGAAACACCATATATTTT. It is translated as CSAGEGNLSGNTIYF.

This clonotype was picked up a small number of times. The CDR3 sequence: CATSDFTGQLETQYF. In DNA form, the CDR3 reads TGTGCCACCAGTGATTTTACGGGACAGTTGGAGACCCAGTACTTC. This chain connects TRBV24-1 to TRBJ2-5; 7 nucleotides agree with TRBD1. The CDR3 is made up of 15 amino acids. V was pared by 1 base and J by 5 bases, with 6 bases of the junction left unmatched. From germline, CDR1 is KGHDR and CDR2 SFDVKD.

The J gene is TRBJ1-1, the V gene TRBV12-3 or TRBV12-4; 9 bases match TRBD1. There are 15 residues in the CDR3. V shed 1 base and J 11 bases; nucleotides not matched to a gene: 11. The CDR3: CASSLGRRDRVYAFF. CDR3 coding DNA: TGTGCCAGCAGTTTAGGTCGCCGGGACAGGGTATATGCTTTCTTT.

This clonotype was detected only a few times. As DNA, the CDR3 is TGTGCCAGCAGCTTAAATGGGGGCTATGGCTACACCTTC. It codes for CASSLNGGYGYTF. The gene calls are TRBV7-3 and TRBJ1-2; TRBD1 is a possible D gene (5 bases). CDR1 SGHTA and CDR2 FQGTGA come from the germline V gene. This CDR3 region has 13 residues. The V gene lost 1 base and the J gene lost 4 bases, with 7 bases spanning the gap.

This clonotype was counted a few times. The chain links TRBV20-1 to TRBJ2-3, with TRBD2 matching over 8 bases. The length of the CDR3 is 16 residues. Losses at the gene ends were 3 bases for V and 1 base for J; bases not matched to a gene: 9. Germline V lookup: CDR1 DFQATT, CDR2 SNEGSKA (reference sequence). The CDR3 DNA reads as TGCAGTGCTAGTTTTGGCGGGAGGACTGGCACAGATACGCAGTATTTT. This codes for CSASFGGRTGTDTQYF.

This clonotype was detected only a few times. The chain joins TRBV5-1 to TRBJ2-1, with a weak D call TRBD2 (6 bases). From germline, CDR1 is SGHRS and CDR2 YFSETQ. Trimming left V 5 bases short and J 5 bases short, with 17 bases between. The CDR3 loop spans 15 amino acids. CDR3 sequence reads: CASSWPRGSHNEQFF. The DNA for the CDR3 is TGCGCCAGCAGTTGGCCGCGGGGATCCCACAATGAGCAGTTCTTC.

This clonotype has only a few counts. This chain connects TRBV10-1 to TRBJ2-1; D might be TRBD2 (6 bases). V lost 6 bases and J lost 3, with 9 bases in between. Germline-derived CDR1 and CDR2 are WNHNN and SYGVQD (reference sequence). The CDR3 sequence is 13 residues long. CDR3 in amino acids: CASRSGLYNEQFF. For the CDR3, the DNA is TGCGCCAGCAGGTCGGGACTCTACAATGAGCAGTTCTTC.

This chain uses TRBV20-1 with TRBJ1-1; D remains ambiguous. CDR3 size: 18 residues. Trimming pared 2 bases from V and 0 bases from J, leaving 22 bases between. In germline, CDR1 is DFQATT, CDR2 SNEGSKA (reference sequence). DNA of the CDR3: TGCAGTGCTAGAAGGGAGAGAGGTTGGGTACAGATGAACACTGAAGCTTTCTTT. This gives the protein CSARRERGWVQMNTEAFF.

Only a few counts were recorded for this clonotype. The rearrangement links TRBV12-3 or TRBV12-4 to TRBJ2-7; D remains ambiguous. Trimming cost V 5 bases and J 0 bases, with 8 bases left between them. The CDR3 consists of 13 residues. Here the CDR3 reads CASSRQASYEQYF. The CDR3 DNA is TGTGCCAGCAGTAGACAAGCCTCCTACGAGCAGTACTTC.

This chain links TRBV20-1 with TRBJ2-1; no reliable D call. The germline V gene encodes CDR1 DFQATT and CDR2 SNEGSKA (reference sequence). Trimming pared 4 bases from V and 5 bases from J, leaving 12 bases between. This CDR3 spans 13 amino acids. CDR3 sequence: CSATLTVNNEQFF. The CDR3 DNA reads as TGCAGTGCTACCCTGACCGTAAACAATGAGCAGTTCTTC.

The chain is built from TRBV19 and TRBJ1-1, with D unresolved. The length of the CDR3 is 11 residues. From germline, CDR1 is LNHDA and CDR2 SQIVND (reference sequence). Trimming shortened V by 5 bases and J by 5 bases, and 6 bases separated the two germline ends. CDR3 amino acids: CASSQVTEAFF. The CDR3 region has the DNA TGTGCCAGTAGTCAGGTAACTGAAGCTTTCTTT.

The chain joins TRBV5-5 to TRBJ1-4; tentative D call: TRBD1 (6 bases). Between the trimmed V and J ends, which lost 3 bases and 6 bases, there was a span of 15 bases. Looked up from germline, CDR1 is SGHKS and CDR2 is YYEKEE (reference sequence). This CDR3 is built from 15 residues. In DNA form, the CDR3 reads TGTGCCAGCAGCTCCGTTCAGGGGACTTATGAAAAACTGTTTTTT. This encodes CASSSVQGTYEKLFF.

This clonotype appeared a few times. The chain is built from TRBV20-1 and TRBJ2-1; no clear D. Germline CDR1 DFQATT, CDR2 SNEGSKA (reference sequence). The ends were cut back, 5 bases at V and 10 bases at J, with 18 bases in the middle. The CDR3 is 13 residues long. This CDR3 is CSAYRSQAAEQFF. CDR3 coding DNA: TGCAGTGCTTATAGATCCCAAGCCGCGGAGCAGTTCTTC.